These 6 T cell receptor beta chains came from one sample sequenced in a study of blood T cell repertoires in COVID-19. TCRdb keeps only in-frame clones here, not all; method: immunoSEQ multiplex PCR. The sample yields fewer than 200,000 clones, more than 75% seen once. Sequences were obtained from peripheral blood. The receptor source for this set is a man aged 18-30 years with COVID-19, enrolled during active disease.

The chain is built from TRBV21-1 and TRBJ1-6; the DNA was not used to check the table's D call, TRBD1. TRBV21-1 is given as a pseudogene. The CDR3 loop spans 16 amino acids. CDR3 DNA: TGTGCCAGCAGCACCCCAGGGAATTTCTATAATTCACCCCTCCACTTT. It specifies CASSTPGNFYNSPLHF.

This clone has only one observation. The genes are TRBV19 and TRBJ2-1; 8 bases are a match to TRBD1. The CDR3 consists of 14 residues. Trimming took 7 bases from V and 7 from J; bases not matched to a gene: 9. Germline CDR1 and CDR2: LNHDA and SQIVND (reference sequence). Here the CDR3 DNA reads TGTGCCAGTAAGATGCAGGGGGCTGGAAATGAGCAGTTCTTC. Translation: CASKMQGAGNEQFF.

The rearrangement links TRBV7-2 to TRBJ2-5, with 8 bases fitting TRBD1. V was clipped by 5 bases and J by 4 bases; unmatched bases: 6. This CDR3 has 14 residues. Germline V gene sequence: CDR1 SGHTA, CDR2 FQGNSA. CDR3 coding DNA: TGTGCCAGCAGCCCTGGACAGGGTGTAGAGACCCAGTACTTC. It is translated as CASSPGQGVETQYF.

The rearrangement joins TRBV14 to TRBJ2-1; weak D call: TRBD1 (5 bases). The V and J ends lost 7 bases and 4 bases respectively, with 14 bases between them. CDR3 length: 14 residues. Per the germline V gene, CDR1 is SGHDN and CDR2 is FVKESK. As DNA, the CDR3 is TGTGCCAGCACCATAACAGGTAGATACAATGAGCAGTTCTTC. Protein: CASTITGRYNEQFF.

The CDR3: CASSFLGAGPSTDTQYF. Written as DNA, the CDR3 is TGTGCCAGCAGCTTTTTAGGCGCGGGCCCTAGCACAGATACGCAGTATTTT. The chain couples TRBV5-4 to TRBJ2-3; perhaps TRBD2 as D (5 bases). V was cut by 2 bases and J by 0 bases, with 16 bases left in between. CDR1 SGHNT and CDR2 YYREEE come from the germline V gene (reference sequence). CDR3 length: 17 residues.

The rearrangement joins TRBV30 to TRBJ2-7; the match to TRBD2 covers 12 bases. V shed 7 bases, J shed 6 bases, and the junction held 7 bases outside the gene matches. The germline CDR1 and CDR2 sequences are GTSNPN and SVGIG (reference sequence). This CDR3 contains 13 residues. The CDR3 here is CAFLLAGGGEQYF. CDR3 nucleotide sequence: TGTGCCTTCTTACTAGCGGGAGGTGGCGAGCAGTACTTC.